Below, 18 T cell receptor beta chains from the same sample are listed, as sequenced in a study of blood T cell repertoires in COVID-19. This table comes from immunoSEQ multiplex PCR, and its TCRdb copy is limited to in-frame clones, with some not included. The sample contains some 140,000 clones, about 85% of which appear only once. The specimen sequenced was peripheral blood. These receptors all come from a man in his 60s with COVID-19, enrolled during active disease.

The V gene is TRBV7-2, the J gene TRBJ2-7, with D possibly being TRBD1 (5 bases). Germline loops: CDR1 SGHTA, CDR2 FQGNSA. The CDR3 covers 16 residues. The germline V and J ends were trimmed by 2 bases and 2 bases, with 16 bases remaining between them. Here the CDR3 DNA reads TGTGCCAGCAGCTTAACCTTGGCAGGGTCCACCTACGAGCAGTACTTC. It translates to CASSLTLAGSTYEQYF.

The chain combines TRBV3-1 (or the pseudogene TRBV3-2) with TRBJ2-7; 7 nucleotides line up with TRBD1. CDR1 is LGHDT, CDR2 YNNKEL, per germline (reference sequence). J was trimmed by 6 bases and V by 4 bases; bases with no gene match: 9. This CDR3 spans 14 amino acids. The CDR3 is CASSRDSFQGEQYF. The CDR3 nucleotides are TGTGCCAGCAGCCGGGACAGCTTTCAGGGCGAGCAGTACTTC.

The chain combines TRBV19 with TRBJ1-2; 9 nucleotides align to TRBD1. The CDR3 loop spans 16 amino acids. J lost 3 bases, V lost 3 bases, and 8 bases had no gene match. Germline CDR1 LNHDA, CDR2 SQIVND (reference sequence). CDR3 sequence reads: CASSILTGGFDYGYTF. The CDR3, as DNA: TGTGCCAGTAGTATCTTGACAGGGGGATTCGACTATGGCTACACCTTC.

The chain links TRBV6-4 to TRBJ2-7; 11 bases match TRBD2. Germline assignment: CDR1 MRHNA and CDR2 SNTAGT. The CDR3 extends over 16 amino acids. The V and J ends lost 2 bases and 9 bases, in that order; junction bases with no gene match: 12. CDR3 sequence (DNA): TGTGCCAGCAGTGACCCTAGCGGGAGGCCCCACTTACGGCAGTACTTC. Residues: CASSDPSGRPHLRQYF.

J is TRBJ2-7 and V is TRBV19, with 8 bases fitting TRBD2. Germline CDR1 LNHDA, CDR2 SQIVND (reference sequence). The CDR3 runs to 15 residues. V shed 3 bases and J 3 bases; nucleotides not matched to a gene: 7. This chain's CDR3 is CASSINVAGLYEQYF. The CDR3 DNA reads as TGTGCCAGTAGTATTAATGTAGCGGGACTCTACGAGCAGTACTTC.

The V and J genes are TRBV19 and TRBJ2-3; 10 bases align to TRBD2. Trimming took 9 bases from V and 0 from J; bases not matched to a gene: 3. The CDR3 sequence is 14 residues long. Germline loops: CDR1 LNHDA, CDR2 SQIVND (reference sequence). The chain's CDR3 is CASGTSVSTDTQYF. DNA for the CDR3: TGTGCCAGCGGGACTAGCGTTAGCACAGATACGCAGTATTTT. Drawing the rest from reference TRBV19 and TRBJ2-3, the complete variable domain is DGGITQSPKYLFRKEGQNVTLSCEQNLNHDAMYWYRQDPGQGLRLIYYSQIVNDFQKGDIAEGYSVSREKKESFPLTVTSAQKNPTAFYLCASGTSVSTDTQYFGPGTRLTVL.

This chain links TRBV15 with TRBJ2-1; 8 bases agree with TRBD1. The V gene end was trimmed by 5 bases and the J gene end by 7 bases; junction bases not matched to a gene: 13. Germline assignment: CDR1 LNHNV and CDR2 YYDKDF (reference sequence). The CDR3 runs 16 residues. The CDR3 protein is CATSPSLTGGENEQFF. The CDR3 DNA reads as TGTGCCACCAGCCCCAGCCTCACAGGGGGTGAAAATGAGCAGTTCTTC.

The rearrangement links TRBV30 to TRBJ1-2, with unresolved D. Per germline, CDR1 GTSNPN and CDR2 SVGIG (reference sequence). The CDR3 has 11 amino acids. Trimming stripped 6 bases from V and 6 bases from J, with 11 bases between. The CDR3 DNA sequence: TGTGCCTGCTATCCGGTCAATGGCTACACCTTC. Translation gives CACYPVNGYTF.

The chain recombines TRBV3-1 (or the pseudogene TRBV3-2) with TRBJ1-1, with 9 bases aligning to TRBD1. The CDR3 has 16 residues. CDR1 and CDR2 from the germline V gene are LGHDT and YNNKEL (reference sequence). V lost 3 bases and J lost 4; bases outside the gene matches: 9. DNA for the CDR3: TGTGCCAGCAGCCACATGCCACAGGGGGCTGGCACTGAAGCTTTCTTT. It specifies CASSHMPQGAGTEAFF.

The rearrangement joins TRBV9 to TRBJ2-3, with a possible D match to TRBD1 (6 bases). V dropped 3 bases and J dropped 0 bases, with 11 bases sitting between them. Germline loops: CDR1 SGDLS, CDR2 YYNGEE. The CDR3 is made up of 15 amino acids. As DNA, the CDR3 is TGTGCCAGCAGCGGGACAGCCCTTAGCACAGATACGCAGTATTTT. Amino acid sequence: CASSGTALSTDTQYF.

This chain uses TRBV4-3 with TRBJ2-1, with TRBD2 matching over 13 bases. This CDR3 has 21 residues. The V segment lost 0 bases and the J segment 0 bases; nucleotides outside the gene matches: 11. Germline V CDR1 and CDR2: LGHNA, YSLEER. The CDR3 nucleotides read TGCGCCAGCAGCCAAGATGGGCCGGGACTAGCGGGGTGGAGCTCCTACAATGAGCAGTTCTTC. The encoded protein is CASSQDGPGLAGWSSYNEQFF.

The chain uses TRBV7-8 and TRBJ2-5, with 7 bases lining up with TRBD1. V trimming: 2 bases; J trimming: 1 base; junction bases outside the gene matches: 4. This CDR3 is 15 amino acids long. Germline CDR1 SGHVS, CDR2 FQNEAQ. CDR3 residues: CASSLWDSPQETQYF. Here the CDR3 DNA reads TGTGCCAGCAGCTTATGGGACAGTCCCCAAGAGACCCAGTACTTC.

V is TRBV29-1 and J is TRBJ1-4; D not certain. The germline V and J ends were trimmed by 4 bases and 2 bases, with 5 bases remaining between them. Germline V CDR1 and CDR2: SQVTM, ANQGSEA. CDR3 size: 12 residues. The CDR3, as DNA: TGCAGCGTTGGTTCGACTAATGAAAAACTGTTTTTT. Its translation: CSVGSTNEKLFF.

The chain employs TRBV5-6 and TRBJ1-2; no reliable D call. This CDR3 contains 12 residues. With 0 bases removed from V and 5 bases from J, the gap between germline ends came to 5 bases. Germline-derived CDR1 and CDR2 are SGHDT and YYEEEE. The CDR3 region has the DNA TGTGCCAGCAGCTTGGATACTTATGGCTACACCTTC. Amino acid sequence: CASSLDTYGYTF.

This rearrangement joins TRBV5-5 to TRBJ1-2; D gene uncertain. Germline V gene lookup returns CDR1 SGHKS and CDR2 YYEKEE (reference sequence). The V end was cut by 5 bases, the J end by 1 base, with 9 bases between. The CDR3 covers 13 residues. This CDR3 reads CASSPAGNYGYTF. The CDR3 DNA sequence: TGTGCCAGCAGTCCGGCGGGTAACTATGGCTACACCTTC.

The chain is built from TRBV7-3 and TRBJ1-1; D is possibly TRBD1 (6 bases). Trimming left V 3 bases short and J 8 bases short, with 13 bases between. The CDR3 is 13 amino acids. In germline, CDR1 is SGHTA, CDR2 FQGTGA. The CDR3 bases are TGTGCCAGCAGCTTGGACAGACCGGGGGAAGCTTTCTTT. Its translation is CASSLDRPGEAFF.

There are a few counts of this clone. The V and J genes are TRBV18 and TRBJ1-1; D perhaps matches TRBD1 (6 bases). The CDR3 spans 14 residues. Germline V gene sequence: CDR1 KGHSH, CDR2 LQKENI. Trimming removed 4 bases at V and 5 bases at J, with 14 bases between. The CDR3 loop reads CASSLQGIGTEAFF. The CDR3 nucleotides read TGTGCCAGCTCACTACAGGGAATCGGGACTGAAGCTTTCTTT.

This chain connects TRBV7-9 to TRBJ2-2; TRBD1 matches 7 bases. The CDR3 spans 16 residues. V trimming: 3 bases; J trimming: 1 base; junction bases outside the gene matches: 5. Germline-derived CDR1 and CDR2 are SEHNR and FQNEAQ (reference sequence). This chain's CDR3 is CASSLEWTGNTGELFF. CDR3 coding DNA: TGTGCCAGCAGCTTGGAGTGGACAGGGAACACCGGGGAGCTGTTTTTT.